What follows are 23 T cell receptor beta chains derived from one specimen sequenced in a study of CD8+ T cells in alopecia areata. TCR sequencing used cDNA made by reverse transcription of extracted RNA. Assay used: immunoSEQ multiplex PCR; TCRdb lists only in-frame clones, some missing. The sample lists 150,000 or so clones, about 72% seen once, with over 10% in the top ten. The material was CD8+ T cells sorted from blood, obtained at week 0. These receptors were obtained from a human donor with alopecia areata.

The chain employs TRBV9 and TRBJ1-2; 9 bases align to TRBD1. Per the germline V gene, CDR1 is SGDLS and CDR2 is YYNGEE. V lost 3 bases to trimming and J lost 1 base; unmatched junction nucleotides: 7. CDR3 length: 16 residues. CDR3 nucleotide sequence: TGTGCCAGCAGCGCGACAGGGGGGTCTGTTAACTATGGCTACACCTTC. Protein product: CASSATGGSVNYGYTF.

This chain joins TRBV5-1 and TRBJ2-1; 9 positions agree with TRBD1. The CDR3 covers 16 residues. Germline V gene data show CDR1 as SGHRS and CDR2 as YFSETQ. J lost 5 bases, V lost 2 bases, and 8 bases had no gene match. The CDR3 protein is CASSFARDRANNEQFF. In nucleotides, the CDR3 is TGCGCCAGCAGCTTTGCTCGGGACAGGGCCAACAATGAGCAGTTCTTC.

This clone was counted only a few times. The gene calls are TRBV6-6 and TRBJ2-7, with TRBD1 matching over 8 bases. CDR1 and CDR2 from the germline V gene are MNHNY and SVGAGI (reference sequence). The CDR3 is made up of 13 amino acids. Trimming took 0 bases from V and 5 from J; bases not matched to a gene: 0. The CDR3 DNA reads TGTGCCAGCAGTTACTCGACAGGGGACGAGCAGTACTTC. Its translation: CASSYSTGDEQYF.

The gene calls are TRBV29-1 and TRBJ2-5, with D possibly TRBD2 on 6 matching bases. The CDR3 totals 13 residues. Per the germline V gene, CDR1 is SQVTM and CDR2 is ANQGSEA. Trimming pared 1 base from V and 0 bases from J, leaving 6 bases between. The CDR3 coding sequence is TGCAGCGTTGAAGGGGGGGACCAAGAGACCCAGTACTTC. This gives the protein CSVEGGDQETQYF.

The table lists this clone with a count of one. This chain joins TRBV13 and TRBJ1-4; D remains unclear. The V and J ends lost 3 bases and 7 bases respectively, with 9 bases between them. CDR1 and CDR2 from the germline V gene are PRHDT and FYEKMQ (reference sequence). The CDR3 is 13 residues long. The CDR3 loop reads CASSFGIREKLFF. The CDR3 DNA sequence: TGTGCCAGCAGCTTTGGCATTCGTGAAAAACTGTTTTTT. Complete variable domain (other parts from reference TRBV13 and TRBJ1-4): AAGVIQSPRHLIKEKRETATLKCYPIPRHDTVYWYQQGPGQDPQFLISFYEKMQSDKGSIPDRFSAQQFSDYHSELNMSSLELGDSALYFCASSFGIREKLFFGSGTQLSVL.

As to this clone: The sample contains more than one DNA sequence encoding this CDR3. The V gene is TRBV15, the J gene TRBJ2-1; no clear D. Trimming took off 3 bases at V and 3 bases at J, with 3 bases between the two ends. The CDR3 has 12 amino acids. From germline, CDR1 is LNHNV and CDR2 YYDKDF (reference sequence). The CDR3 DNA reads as TGTGCCACCAGCAGGGTCTACAATGAGCAGTTCTTC. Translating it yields CATSRVYNEQFF.

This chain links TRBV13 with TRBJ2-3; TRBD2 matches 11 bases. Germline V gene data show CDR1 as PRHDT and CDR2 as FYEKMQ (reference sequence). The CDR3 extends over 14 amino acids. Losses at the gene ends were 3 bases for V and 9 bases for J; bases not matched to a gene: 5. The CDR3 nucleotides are TGTGCCAGCAGCTTTAGCGGGGGGGCCAACACGCAGTATTTT. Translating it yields CASSFSGGANTQYF.

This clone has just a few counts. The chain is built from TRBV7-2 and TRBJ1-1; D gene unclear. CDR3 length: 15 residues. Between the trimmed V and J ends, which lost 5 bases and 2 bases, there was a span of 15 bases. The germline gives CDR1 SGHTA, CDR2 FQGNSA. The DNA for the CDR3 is TGTGCCAGCAGCCCCTGGAAGCTTACTAACACTGAAGCTTTCTTT. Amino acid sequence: CASSPWKLTNTEAFF.

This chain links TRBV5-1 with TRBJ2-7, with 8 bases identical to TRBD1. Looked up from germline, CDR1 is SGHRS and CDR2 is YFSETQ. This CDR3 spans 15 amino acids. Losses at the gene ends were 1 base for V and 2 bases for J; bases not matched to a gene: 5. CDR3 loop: CASSLFQGATYEQYF. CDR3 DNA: TGCGCCAGCAGCTTGTTCCAGGGGGCAACCTACGAGCAGTACTTC.

The CDR3 protein is CAWSVGWTDTQYF. The CDR3 DNA is TGTGCCTGGAGTGTAGGTTGGACAGATACGCAGTATTTT. J is TRBJ2-3 and V is TRBV30; D unresolved. CDR1 GTSNPN and CDR2 SVGIG come from the germline V gene (reference sequence). Deletions cut 0 bases from V and 3 bases from J, with 7 bases between. The CDR3 sequence is 13 residues long.

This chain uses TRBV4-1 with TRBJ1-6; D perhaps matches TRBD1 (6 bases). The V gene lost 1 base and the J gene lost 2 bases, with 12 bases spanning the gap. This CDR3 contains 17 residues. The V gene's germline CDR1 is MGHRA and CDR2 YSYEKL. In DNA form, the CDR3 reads TGCGCCAGCAGCCAAGGGCAGGGGCCACCCTATAATTCACCCCTCCACTTT. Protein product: CASSQGQGPPYNSPLHF.

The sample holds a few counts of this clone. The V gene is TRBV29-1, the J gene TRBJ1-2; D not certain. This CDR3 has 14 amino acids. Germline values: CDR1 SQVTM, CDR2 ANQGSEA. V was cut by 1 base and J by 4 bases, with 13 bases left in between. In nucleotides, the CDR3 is TGCAGCGTTGAAGGCCGGGCCAGGACCTATGGCTACACCTTC. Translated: CSVEGRARTYGYTF.

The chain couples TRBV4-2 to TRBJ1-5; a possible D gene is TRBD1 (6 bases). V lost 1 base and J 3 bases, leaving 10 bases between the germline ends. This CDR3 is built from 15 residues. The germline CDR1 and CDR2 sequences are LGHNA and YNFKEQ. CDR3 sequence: CASSQGRTDNQPQHF. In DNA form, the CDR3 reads TGTGCCAGCAGCCAAGGCAGGACAGACAATCAGCCCCAGCATTTT.

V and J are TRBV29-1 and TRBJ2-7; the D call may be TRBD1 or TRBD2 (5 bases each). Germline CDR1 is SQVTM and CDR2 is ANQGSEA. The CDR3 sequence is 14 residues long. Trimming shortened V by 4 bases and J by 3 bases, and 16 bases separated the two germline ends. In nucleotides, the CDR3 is TGCAGCGTTGTAACAGTCCAGAGGGGCTACGAGCAGTACTTC. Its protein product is CSVVTVQRGYEQYF.

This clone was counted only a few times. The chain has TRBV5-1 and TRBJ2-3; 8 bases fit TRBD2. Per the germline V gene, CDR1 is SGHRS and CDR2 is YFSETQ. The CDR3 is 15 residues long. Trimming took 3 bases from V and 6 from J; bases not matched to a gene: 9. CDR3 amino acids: CASSSTGGHSDTQYF. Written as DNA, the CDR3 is TGCGCCAGCAGCTCTACGGGGGGGCATTCTGATACGCAGTATTTT.

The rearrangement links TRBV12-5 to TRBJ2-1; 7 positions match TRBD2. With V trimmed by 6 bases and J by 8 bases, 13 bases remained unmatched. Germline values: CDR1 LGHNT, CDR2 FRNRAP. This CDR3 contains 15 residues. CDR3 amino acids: CASGGERRLAHEQFF. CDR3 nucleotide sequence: TGTGCTAGTGGGGGCGAACGAAGACTAGCCCATGAGCAGTTCTTC. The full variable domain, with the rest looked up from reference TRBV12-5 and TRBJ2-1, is DARVTQTPRHKVTEMGQEVTMRCQPILGHNTVFWYRQTMMQGLELLAYFRNRAPLDDSGMPKDRFSAEMPDATLATLKIQPSEPRDSAVYFCASGGERRLAHEQFFGPGTRLTVL.

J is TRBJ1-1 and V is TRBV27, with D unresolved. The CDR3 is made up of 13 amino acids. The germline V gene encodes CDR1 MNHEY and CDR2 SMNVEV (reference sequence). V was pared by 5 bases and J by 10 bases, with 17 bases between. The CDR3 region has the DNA TGTGCCAGCAGTCCCGGGCCGCCAAGGCGAGCTTTCTTT. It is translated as CASSPGPPRRAFF.

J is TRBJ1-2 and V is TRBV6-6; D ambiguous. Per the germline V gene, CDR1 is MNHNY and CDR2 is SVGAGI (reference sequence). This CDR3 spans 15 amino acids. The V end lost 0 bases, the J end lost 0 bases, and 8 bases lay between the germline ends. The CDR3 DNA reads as TGTGCCAGCAGTTACTCTGCCGACCCTAACTATGGCTACACCTTC. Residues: CASSYSADPNYGYTF.

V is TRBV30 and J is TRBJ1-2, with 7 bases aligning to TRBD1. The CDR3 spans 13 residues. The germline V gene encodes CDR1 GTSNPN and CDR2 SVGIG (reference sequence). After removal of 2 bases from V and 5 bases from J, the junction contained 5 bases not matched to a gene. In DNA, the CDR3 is TGTGCCTGGAGTCCTACACAGGGGTATGGCTACACCTTC. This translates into CAWSPTQGYGYTF. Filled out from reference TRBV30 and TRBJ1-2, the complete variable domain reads SQTIHQWPATLVQPVGSPLSLECTVEGTSNPNLYWYRQAAGRGLQLLFYSVGIGQISSEVPQNLSASRPQDRQFILSSKKLLLSDSGFYLCAWSPTQGYGYTFGSGTRLTVV.

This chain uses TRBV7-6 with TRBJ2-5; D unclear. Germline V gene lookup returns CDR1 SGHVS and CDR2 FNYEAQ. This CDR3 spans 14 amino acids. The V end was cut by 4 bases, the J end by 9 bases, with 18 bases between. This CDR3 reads CASSSPDRRPAQYF. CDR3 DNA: TGTGCCAGCAGCTCCCCAGACCGACGGCCGGCCCAGTACTTC.

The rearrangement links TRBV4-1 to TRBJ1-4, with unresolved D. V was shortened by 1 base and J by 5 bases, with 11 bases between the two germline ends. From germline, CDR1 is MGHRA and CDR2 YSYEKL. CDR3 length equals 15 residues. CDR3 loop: CASSQVIGRNEKLFF. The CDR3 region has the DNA TGCGCCAGCAGCCAAGTTATTGGCAGGAATGAAAAACTGTTTTTT.

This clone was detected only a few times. The CDR3 nucleotides read TGTGCCAGCAGCTTAACAGGACTAGCGGGAGACATTCAGTACTTC. It encodes CASSLTGLAGDIQYF. The rearrangement uses TRBV7-2 and TRBJ2-4, with TRBD2 matching 13 bases. The CDR3 sequence is 15 residues long. Germline CDR1 and CDR2: SGHTA and FQGNSA. J gave up 8 bases and V 2 bases, and 3 bases lay outside the gene matches.

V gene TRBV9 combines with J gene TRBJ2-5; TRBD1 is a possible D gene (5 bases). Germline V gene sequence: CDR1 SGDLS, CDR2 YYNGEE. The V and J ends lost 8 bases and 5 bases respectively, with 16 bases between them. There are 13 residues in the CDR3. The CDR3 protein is CASGVGRAETQYF. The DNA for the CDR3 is TGTGCCAGTGGCGTGGGCAGGGCTGAGACCCAGTACTTC.